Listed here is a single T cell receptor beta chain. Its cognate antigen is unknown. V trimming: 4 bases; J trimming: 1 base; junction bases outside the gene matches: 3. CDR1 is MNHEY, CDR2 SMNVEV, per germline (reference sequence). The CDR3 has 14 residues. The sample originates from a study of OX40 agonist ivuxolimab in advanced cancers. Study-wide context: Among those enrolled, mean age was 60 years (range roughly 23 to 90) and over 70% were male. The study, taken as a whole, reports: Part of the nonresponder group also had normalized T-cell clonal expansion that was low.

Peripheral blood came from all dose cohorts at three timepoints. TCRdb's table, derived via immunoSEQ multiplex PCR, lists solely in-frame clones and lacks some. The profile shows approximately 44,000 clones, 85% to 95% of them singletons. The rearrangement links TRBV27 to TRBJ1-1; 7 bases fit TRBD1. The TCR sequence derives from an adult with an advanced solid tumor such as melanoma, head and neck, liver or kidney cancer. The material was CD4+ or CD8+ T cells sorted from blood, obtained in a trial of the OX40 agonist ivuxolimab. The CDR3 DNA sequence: TGTGCCAGCAGTTGGGGACAGCAGAACACTGAAGCTTTCTTT. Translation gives CASSWGQQNTEAFF.